A single T cell receptor (beta chain) is shown here with its context. Its specificity is unknown. The data were produced by immunoSEQ multiplex PCR, yet TCRdb's version contains in-frame clones alone and is incomplete. The sample records some 140,000 clones, approximately 92% being singletons. This entry is derived from a study of T cell responses to AZD1222 COVID-19 vaccine. CDR3 size: 16 residues. CDR1 MGHRA and CDR2 YSYEKL come from the germline V gene. V lost 2 bases to trimming and J lost 0 bases, with 13 bases between them. Overall study findings and caveats: In the spike-specific TCR repertoire, nearly half reportedly target unmutated variant regions. With two AZD1222 doses given, Spike-specific TCR breadth and depth both rose. Across the whole spike, CD4 TCRs peaked at regions 160-218 and 743-854.

Sequenced material: peripheral blood, taken 28 days after the second AZD1222 dose. The source of this sequence is an adult who received the AZD1222 COVID-19 vaccine. J is TRBJ1-2 and V is TRBV4-1, with D hard to call. The CDR3 loop is CASSQSHSLPNYGYTF. For the CDR3, the DNA is TGCGCCAGCAGCCAATCTCATTCATTACCTAACTATGGCTACACCTTC.